A single T cell receptor (beta chain) is shown here with its context. Its antigen is currently unknown. This specimen belongs to a study of cytomegalovirus exposure and HLA in healthy donors. CDR3 length: 13 residues. Germline values: CDR1 SNHLY, CDR2 FYNNEI. V trimming: 6 bases; J trimming: 6 bases; junction bases outside the gene matches: 4. Measured with immunoSEQ multiplex PCR; TCRdb has only the in-frame clones, and not every one. In the table there are 200,000 to 300,000 clones, roughly 88% of which are singletons. Overall study findings and caveats: The investigators catalogued 164 TCR beta chains as cytomegalovirus-associated. Despite most TCR sequences being rare, some public TCRs occurred in many donors.

V usage is TRBV2 and J usage is TRBJ2-1; the match to TRBD2 covers 8 bases. This clonotype originated in a woman aged 25 to 39 in good health and CMV-seronegative. Sequencing was done on a sample of PBMCs. The CDR3 nucleotides read TGTGCCAGCAGAGGGACTAGGGGCAATGAGCAGTTCTTC. Its translation: CASRGTRGNEQFF.